This is a list of T cell receptor beta chains from one sample in a study of blood T cell repertoires in COVID-19. Profiling relied on immunoSEQ multiplex PCR, and the TCRdb table lists in-frame clones only, not all of them. The sample shows around 78,000 clones, 75% to 90% of them seen only once. Sequenced sample: peripheral blood. The source of these receptors is a man aged 45-60 years with active or convalescent COVID-19. CDR3s include the opening cysteine and the closing phenylalanine or tryptophan. The order of the fields is V gene, CDR3 protein.

TRBV7-2 CASSLGLADTDTQYF
TRBV21-1 CASSGLAGAYNEQFF
TRBV5-1 CASSPRTGEGEQYF
TRBV6-2/TRBV6-3 CASSYAGFRNQPQHF
TRBV4-2 CASSQNLARAGNTIYF
TRBV2 CASSELRAYQETQYF
TRBV4-3 CASSQFYTGGNSPLHF
TRBV18 CASSPFARGQETQYF
TRBV7-2 CASSFTGNSGYTF
TRBV5-4 CASTPLAGVYNEQFF
TRBV6-4 CASSKGQGAYGNQPQHF
TRBV5-1 CASSLEGAREQYF
TRBV3-1/TRBV3-2 CASSQGTSGVQETQYF
TRBV7-8 CASSPWGGRTDTQYF
TRBV30 CAWSIEEGGTEAFF
TRBV2 CASSELNRWTGRIYGYTF
TRBV5-1 CASAGLAESTDTQYF